Shown below are 27 T cell receptor beta chains from a single sample sequenced in a study of blood T cell repertoires in COVID-19. The assay was immunoSEQ multiplex PCR, and TCRdb's table has in-frame clones only and misses some. The sample has about 140,000 clones, 60% to 80% seen once. The material sequenced was PBMCs or T cells enriched from blood (not recorded which). These receptors were obtained from a woman in her 50s who had recovered from COVID-19.

V gene TRBV2 combines with J gene TRBJ2-1; no firm D call. This CDR3 contains 15 residues. CDR1 is SNHLY, CDR2 FYNNEI, per germline. Trimming cost V 7 bases and J 0 bases, with 13 bases left between them. The CDR3 loop is CASTRIQSSYNEQFF. The DNA for the CDR3 is TGTGCCAGCACCAGGATACAGAGCTCCTACAATGAGCAGTTCTTC.

V and J are TRBV19 and TRBJ1-6, with 7 nucleotides matching TRBD1. V was clipped by 6 bases and J by 7 bases; unmatched bases: 9. The CDR3 sequence is 15 residues long. In germline, CDR1 is LNHDA, CDR2 SQIVND (reference sequence). The DNA for the CDR3 is TGTGCCAGTAGCCATGACAGGGATAGCAATTCACCCCTCCACTTT. Its protein is CASSHDRDSNSPLHF.

The genes are TRBV11-1 and TRBJ1-1, with unresolved D. The length of the CDR3 is 14 residues. Germline CDR1 SGHAT, CDR2 FQDESV (reference sequence). V was cut by 5 bases and J by 1 base, with 11 bases left in between. CDR3 sequence (DNA): TGTGCCAGCAGCGGACCCCGGGAGAACACTGAAGCTTTCTTT. Translated: CASSGPRENTEAFF.

This rearrangement joins TRBV28 to TRBJ1-5, with 8 bases aligning to TRBD1. The J segment lost 7 bases and the V segment lost 3 bases, leaving 8 bases of the junction unmatched. This CDR3 has 15 residues. Germline CDR1 reads MDHEN; CDR2 reads SYDVKM. CDR3 in amino acids: CASSFLAGGRQPQHF. The CDR3 bases are TGTGCCAGCAGTTTTCTTGCAGGGGGCAGGCAGCCCCAGCATTTT.

The chain links TRBV7-2 to TRBJ1-4, with D perhaps matching TRBD1 (5 bases). Germline CDR1 and CDR2: SGHTA and FQGNSA. V was clipped by 5 bases and J by 10 bases, with 17 bases between them. The CDR3 has 14 amino acids. The CDR3 is CASSPGQDQGKLFF. The CDR3 DNA reads as TGTGCCAGCAGCCCTGGCCAGGACCAGGGAAAACTGTTTTTT. Drawing the rest from reference TRBV7-2 and TRBJ1-4, the complete variable domain is GAGVSQSPSNKVTEKGKDVELRCDPISGHTALYWYRQSLGQGLEFLIYFQGNSAPDKSGLPSDRFSAERTGGSVSTLTIQRTQQEDSAVYLCASSPGQDQGKLFFGSGTQLSVL.

V and J are TRBV28 and TRBJ1-2; tentative D call: TRBD1 (6 bases). Trimming took 6 bases from V and 4 from J, leaving 15 bases between them. The CDR3 has 14 residues. Germline V CDR1 and CDR2: MDHEN, SYDVKM. The CDR3 protein is CASREGGGGYGYTF. CDR3 in DNA: TGTGCCAGCAGGGAGGGGGGGGGCGGCTATGGCTACACCTTC.

In this sample, this clone turned up a few times. This chain joins TRBV11-2 and TRBJ2-1; 8 bases fit TRBD2. Germline CDR1 reads SGHAT; CDR2 reads FQNNGV. The J segment lost 1 base and the V segment lost 3 bases, leaving 11 bases of the junction unmatched. The CDR3 extends over 18 amino acids. CDR3 sequence (DNA): TGTGCCAGCAGCTTGGTCCCGGGGGGGCTTATTTCCTACAATGAGCAGTTCTTC. Amino acids: CASSLVPGGLISYNEQFF.

This rearrangement joins TRBV9 to TRBJ1-1; TRBD1 matches at 9 bases. Germline V gene sequence: CDR1 SGDLS, CDR2 YYNGEE. The ends lost 4 bases at V and 1 base at J; junction bases unmatched: 5. This CDR3 is built from 15 residues. In nucleotides, the CDR3 is TGTGCCAGCAGCCAAACGACAGGGGGGAACACTGAAGCTTTCTTT. Translating gives CASSQTTGGNTEAFF.

The V call is TRBV7-9, the J call TRBJ2-4, with 14 bases that match TRBD2. CDR1 is SEHNR, CDR2 FQNEAQ, per germline (reference sequence). J gave up 0 bases and V 4 bases, and 5 bases lay outside the gene matches. This CDR3 is 18 amino acids long. DNA for the CDR3: TGTGCCAGCAGCTCCGGGACTAGCGGGGGAATAGCCAAAAACATTCAGTACTTC. It encodes CASSSGTSGGIAKNIQYF.

The rearrangement links TRBV3-1 (or the pseudogene TRBV3-2) to TRBJ1-1; D is perhaps TRBD1 (6 bases). Germline V gene data show CDR1 as LGHDT and CDR2 as YNNKEL (reference sequence). This CDR3 comprises 13 residues. Trimming stripped 1 base from V and 5 bases from J, with 8 bases between. The CDR3 bases are TGTGCCAGCAGCCAAGCCAGGGGTACTGAAGCTTTCTTT. The encoded protein is CASSQARGTEAFF.

The chain's CDR3 is CASSKKGDRVIETQYF. DNA of the CDR3: TGTGCCAGCAGCAAAAAGGGGGACAGGGTAATAGAGACCCAGTACTTC. The V call is TRBV21-1, the J call TRBJ2-5; TRBD1 is the table's D call and was not checked against the DNA. TRBV21-1 corresponds to a pseudogene. The CDR3 has 16 amino acids.

The chain recombines TRBV5-1 with TRBJ2-1; TRBD2 matches at 7 bases. CDR3 length equals 16 residues. J was trimmed by 7 bases and V by 3 bases; bases with no gene match: 13. Per the germline V gene, CDR1 is SGHRS and CDR2 is YFSETQ. CDR3 amino acids: CASSSPVGEGPNEQFF. The CDR3 DNA sequence: TGCGCCAGCAGCTCCCCGGTGGGGGAGGGCCCAAATGAGCAGTTCTTC.

The chain is built from TRBV10-2 and TRBJ1-1, with TRBD1 matching over 8 bases. Germline V gives CDR1 WSHSY, CDR2 SAAADI. This CDR3 has 15 amino acids. Unmatched junction bases numbered 9, after V lost 5 bases and J lost 4 bases. The CDR3 is CASSKTPTGGTEAFF. CDR3 sequence (DNA): TGCGCCAGCAGTAAGACCCCCACAGGGGGCACTGAAGCTTTCTTT.

CDR3 loop: CAWTPPRHNSPLHF. As DNA, the CDR3 is TGTGCCTGGACCCCTCCGCGGCATAATTCACCCCTCCACTTT. The chain carries TRBV30 and TRBJ1-6; no definite D call. This CDR3 contains 14 residues. V gave up 4 bases and J gave up 5 bases, with 12 bases separating them. Germline V gene data show CDR1 as GTSNPN and CDR2 as SVGIG (reference sequence). Full variable domain (outside the CDR3, taken from reference TRBV30 and TRBJ1-6): SQTIHQWPATLVQPVGSPLSLECTVEGTSNPNLYWYRQAAGRGLQLLFYSVGIGQISSEVPQNLSASRPQDRQFILSSKKLLLSDSGFYLCAWTPPRHNSPLHFGNGTRLTVT.

The table lists this clone with a count of one. This chain links TRBV19 with TRBJ1-1, with no clear D. This CDR3 has 14 amino acids. The V end lost 0 bases, the J end lost 1 base, and 6 bases lay between the germline ends. The germline gives CDR1 LNHDA, CDR2 SQIVND (reference sequence). The CDR3 spells CASSIERTNTEAFF. Here the CDR3 DNA reads TGTGCCAGTAGTATAGAGAGAACGAACACTGAAGCTTTCTTT.

This chain links TRBV2 with TRBJ1-2; no reliable D call. CDR1 and CDR2 from the germline V gene are SNHLY and FYNNEI. The CDR3 runs 15 residues. V lost 3 bases and J 2 bases, leaving 13 bases between the germline ends. The CDR3: CASSDSRGYNYGYTF. CDR3 nucleotides: TGTGCCAGCAGTGATTCAAGAGGGTACAACTATGGCTACACCTTC.

As for this clone: Different DNA sequences within this sample yield the same CDR3. The J gene is TRBJ1-5, the V gene TRBV18; 9 bases align to TRBD1. The V gene end was trimmed by 3 bases and the J gene end by 0 bases; junction bases not matched to a gene: 0. Germline CDR1 reads KGHSH; CDR2 reads LQKENI. The CDR3 is 15 amino acids. CDR3 region: CASSPGQGSNQPQHF. DNA of the CDR3: TGTGCCAGCTCACCGGGACAGGGTAGCAATCAGCCCCAGCATTTT.

The chain carries TRBV6-5 and TRBJ1-5, with D possibly being TRBD1 (5 bases). This CDR3 spans 14 amino acids. V was pared by 2 bases and J by 6 bases, with 11 bases between. CDR1 MNHEY and CDR2 SVGAGI come from the germline V gene. The CDR3 bases are TGTGCCAGCAGTTACAACCCCGGGGGTCAGCCCCAGCATTTT. As protein: CASSYNPGGQPQHF.

This clone appeared a few times. The rearrangement links TRBV3-1 (or the pseudogene TRBV3-2) to TRBJ2-4; D may be TRBD1 (6 bases). The CDR3 is 18 amino acids. Trimming stripped 1 base from V and 1 base from J, with 17 bases between. CDR1 is LGHDT and CDR2 is YNNKEL in the germline V gene (reference sequence). In DNA, the CDR3 is TGTGCCAGCAGCCAAGGCCTAGACAGGTCCCTGGCCAAAAACATTCAGTACTTC. It yields the protein CASSQGLDRSLAKNIQYF.

The chain couples TRBV10-3 to TRBJ1-1, with 8 nucleotides matching TRBD1. V was pared by 10 bases and J by 6 bases, with 13 bases of the junction left unmatched. The CDR3 sequence is 14 residues long. Germline V lookup: CDR1 ENHRY, CDR2 SYGVKD. CDR3 coding DNA: TGTGCCACCACGAAGACAGGGGAAATGTCTGAAGCTTTCTTT. Translation gives CATTKTGEMSEAFF.

There are a few counts of this clone. The V call is TRBV9, the J call TRBJ2-7, with D possibly matching TRBD2 (7 bases). Germline V CDR1 and CDR2: SGDLS, YYNGEE. Trimming took off 3 bases at V and 7 bases at J, with 23 bases between the two ends. The CDR3 covers 16 residues. The CDR3 sequence is CASSGNPGQKAGEQYF. CDR3 coding DNA: TGTGCCAGCAGCGGTAATCCGGGACAAAAAGCGGGAGAGCAGTACTTC.

In its sample, this clone was seen a few times. V is TRBV7-9 and J is TRBJ1-2; 7 bases map to TRBD1. Trimming cost V 2 bases and J 6 bases; bases outside gene matches: 3. CDR3 length equals 13 residues. Germline lookup yields CDR1 SEHNR and CDR2 FQNEAQ (reference sequence). The CDR3 reads CASSLRGLHGYTF. The CDR3 DNA sequence: TGTGCCAGCAGCTTAAGGGGGCTCCATGGCTACACCTTC.

In its sample, this clone was seen once. The rearrangement joins TRBV2 to TRBJ1-4; weak D call: TRBD1 (5 bases). Germline CDR1 is SNHLY and CDR2 is FYNNEI. Deletions cut 5 bases from V and 3 bases from J, with 10 bases between. The CDR3 spans 14 residues. DNA of the CDR3: TGTGCCAGCAGTTTCCAGGGATCTAATGAAAAACTGTTTTTT. Amino acids: CASSFQGSNEKLFF.

This clone was observed a few times. The J gene is TRBJ1-1, the V gene TRBV19; tentatively, D is TRBD1 (5 bases). V gave up 5 bases and J gave up 1 base, with 14 bases separating them. The CDR3 spans 15 residues. Germline V gene data show CDR1 as LNHDA and CDR2 as SQIVND (reference sequence). This CDR3 is CASSPLGRGNTEAFF. The CDR3 DNA reads as TGTGCCAGTAGTCCGCTTGGAAGGGGGAACACTGAAGCTTTCTTT. Together with reference TRBV19 and TRBJ1-1, the CDR3 gives the full variable domain: DGGITQSPKYLFRKEGQNVTLSCEQNLNHDAMYWYRQDPGQGLRLIYYSQIVNDFQKGDIAEGYSVSREKKESFPLTVTSAQKNPTAFYLCASSPLGRGNTEAFFGQGTRLTVV.

The chain combines TRBV7-2 with TRBJ1-3, with D possibly matching TRBD1 (5 bases). The V end was cut by 5 bases, the J end by 1 base, with 12 bases between. Looked up from germline, CDR1 is SGHTA and CDR2 is FQGNSA. CDR3 length equals 15 residues. CDR3 loop: CASSHGTASGNTIYF. CDR3 in DNA: TGTGCCAGCAGCCATGGGACTGCTTCTGGAAACACCATATATTTT.

J is TRBJ2-7 and V is TRBV27, with D unresolved. Germline loops: CDR1 MNHEY, CDR2 SMNVEV (reference sequence). CDR3 length equals 14 residues. V dropped 6 bases and J dropped 2 bases, with 14 bases sitting between them. The CDR3 region has the DNA TGTGCCAGCAGCACAACACGGGTAACCTACGAGCAGTACTTC. This translates into CASSTTRVTYEQYF.

This clone appeared a few times. The chain employs TRBV14 and TRBJ2-7; 9 nucleotides align to TRBD1. CDR3 length: 14 amino acids. Looked up from germline, CDR1 is SGHDN and CDR2 is FVKESK. The ends lost 7 bases at V and 6 bases at J; junction bases unmatched: 10. CDR3 in amino acids: CASNQRDRELEQYF. DNA of the CDR3: TGTGCCAGCAACCAGAGGGACAGGGAACTCGAGCAGTACTTC.